This T cell receptor (beta chain) was sequenced during a study of T cells after yellow fever vaccination. Whole-study context: Preparation used SMART-Seq v4 Ultra Low Input for the low-cell-number fractions.

TCRdb re-called the 5' RACE reads through MiXCR, storing one row per CDR3 protein. The data show approximately 61,000 distinct CDR3 sequences, with roughly 6.9% seen just once and roughly 40% held by the top ten. This clonotype has just a few counts. The sequence was obtained from a young man who received the YFV17D yellow fever vaccine. Source: CD8+ T cells sorted from PBMCs, taken on the day of the first yellow fever vaccination.

The CDR3 is CASSRDSYNEQFF. Written as DNA, the CDR3 is TGTGCCAGCAGCCGGGACAGTTACAATGAGCAGTTCTTC. V and J are TRBV12-3 or TRBV12-4 and TRBJ2-1, with 7 positions matching TRBD1. The CDR3 sequence is 13 residues long. J was trimmed by 4 bases and V by 6 bases; bases with no gene match: 3.